This T cell receptor beta chain was sequenced during a study of beta chain features in type 1 diabetes. Study as a whole: The number of sorted cells examined across all samples was some 98,000,000.

The CDR3 is made up of 12 amino acids. Trimming cost V 3 bases and J 6 bases, with 9 bases left between them. The germline V gene encodes CDR1 ENHRY and CDR2 SYGVKD. Overall study findings and caveats: High-TCR-expressing cells could be over-represented by cDNA sequencing.

Comment on this clone: Its antigen remains unidentified.

The whole isolated RNA underwent reverse transcription, so sequencing captured expressed TCRB transcripts. The repertoire was sequenced with immunoSEQ multiplex PCR; TCRdb's copy has only in-frame clones and lacks some. The data show 900,000 or so clones, with roughly a sixth seen just once and 0.023% held by the top ten. Sample: naive CD4+ T cells from blood. The receptor was isolated from a woman aged 18 to 35 in good health. The chain combines TRBV10-3 with TRBJ2-7, with D unresolved. DNA of the CDR3: TGTGCCATCAGTGAAGTTTCAAGCGAGCAGTACTTC. This translates into CAISEVSSEQYF.